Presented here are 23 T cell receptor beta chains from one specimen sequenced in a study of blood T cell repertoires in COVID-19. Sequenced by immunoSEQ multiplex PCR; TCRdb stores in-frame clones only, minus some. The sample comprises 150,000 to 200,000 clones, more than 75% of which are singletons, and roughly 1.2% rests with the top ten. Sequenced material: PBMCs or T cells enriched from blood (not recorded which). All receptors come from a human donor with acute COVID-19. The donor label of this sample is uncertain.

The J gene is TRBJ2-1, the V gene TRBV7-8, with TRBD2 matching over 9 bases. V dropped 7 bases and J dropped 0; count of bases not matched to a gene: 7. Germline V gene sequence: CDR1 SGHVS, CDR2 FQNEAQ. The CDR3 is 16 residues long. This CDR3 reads CASIAGRGGSYNEQFF. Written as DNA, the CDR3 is TGTGCCAGCATCGCAGGGCGGGGGGGCTCCTACAATGAGCAGTTCTTC.

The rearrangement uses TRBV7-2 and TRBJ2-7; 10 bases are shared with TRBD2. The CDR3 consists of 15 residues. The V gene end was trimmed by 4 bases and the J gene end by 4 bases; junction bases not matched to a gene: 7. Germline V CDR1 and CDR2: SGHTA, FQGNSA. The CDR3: CASSSTAGGPYEQYF. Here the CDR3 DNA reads TGTGCCAGCAGCTCCACAGCGGGGGGGCCGTACGAGCAGTACTTC.

The CDR3 sequence: CASSQGGGGEQFF. In DNA, the CDR3 is TGTGCCAGCAGCCAAGGCGGGGGTGGTGAGCAGTTCTTC. The rearrangement links TRBV3-1 (or the pseudogene TRBV3-2) to TRBJ2-1; TRBD2 matches at 7 bases. V lost 1 base, J lost 9 bases, and 3 bases stayed unmatched. CDR1 and CDR2 from the germline V gene are LGHDT and YNNKEL (reference sequence). The CDR3 length is 13 residues.

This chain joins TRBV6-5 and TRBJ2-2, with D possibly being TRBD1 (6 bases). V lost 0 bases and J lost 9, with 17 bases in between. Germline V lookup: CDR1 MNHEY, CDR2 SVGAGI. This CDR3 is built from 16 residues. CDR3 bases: TGTGCCAGCAGTTACTCGATGGGACATGCCATCAGGGAGCTGTTTTTT. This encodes CASSYSMGHAIRELFF.

This chain's CDR3 is CASSVFSGTTGGYTF. Here the CDR3 DNA reads TGTGCCAGCAGTGTTTTTTCCGGGACAACTGGCGGCTACACCTTC. The chain links TRBV6-4 to TRBJ1-2; TRBD1 might be the D (6 bases). The CDR3 totals 15 residues. Per the germline V gene, CDR1 is MRHNA and CDR2 is SNTAGT. Trimming took off 4 bases at V and 8 bases at J, with 20 bases between the two ends.

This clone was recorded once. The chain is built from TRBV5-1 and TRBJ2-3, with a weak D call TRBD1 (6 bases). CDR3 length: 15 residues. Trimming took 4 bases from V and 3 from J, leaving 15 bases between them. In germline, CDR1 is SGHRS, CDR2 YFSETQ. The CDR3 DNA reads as TGCGCCAGCAGCCCGGAGAGGGGGTCGACAGATACGCAGTATTTT. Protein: CASSPERGSTDTQYF.

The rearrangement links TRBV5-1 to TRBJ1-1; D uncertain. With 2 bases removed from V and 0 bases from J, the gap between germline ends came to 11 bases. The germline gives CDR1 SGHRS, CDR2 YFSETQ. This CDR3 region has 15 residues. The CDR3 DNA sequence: TGCGCCAGCAGCTTTTTCTCGGGGATGAACACTGAAGCTTTCTTT. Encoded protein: CASSFFSGMNTEAFF.

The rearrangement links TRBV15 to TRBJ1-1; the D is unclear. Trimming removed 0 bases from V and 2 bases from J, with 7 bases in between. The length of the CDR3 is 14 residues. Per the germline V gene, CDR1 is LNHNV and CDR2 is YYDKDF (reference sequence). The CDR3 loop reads CATSRDRRNTEAFF. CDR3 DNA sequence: TGTGCCACCAGCAGAGATCGCAGAAACACTGAAGCTTTCTTT. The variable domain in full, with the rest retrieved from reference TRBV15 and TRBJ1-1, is DAMVIQNPRYQVTQFGKPVTLSCSQTLNHNVMYWYQQKSSQAPKLLFHYYDKDFNNEADTPDNFQSRRPNTSFCFLDIRSPGLGDTAMYLCATSRDRRNTEAFFGQGTRLTVV.

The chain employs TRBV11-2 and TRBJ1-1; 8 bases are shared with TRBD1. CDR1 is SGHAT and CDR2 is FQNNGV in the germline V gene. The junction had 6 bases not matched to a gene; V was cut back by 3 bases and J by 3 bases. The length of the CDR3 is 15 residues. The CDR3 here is CASSFGQGKYTEAFF. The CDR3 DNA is TGTGCCAGCAGCTTCGGACAGGGTAAATACACTGAAGCTTTCTTT.

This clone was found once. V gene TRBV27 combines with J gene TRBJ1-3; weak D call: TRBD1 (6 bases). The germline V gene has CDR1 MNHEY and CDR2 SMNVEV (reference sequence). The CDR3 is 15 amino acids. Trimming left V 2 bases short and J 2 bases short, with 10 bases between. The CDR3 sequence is CASSLRAGAGNTIYF. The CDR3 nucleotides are TGTGCCAGCAGTTTACGGGCAGGGGCTGGAAACACCATATATTTT.

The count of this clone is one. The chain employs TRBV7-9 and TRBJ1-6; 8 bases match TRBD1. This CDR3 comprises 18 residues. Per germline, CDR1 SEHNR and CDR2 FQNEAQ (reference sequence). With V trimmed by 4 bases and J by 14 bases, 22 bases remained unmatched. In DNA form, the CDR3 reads TGTGCCAGCAGCTCCCCCCCAGGACAGGGTCTCCTCGCTCCGGCCCTCCACTTT. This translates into CASSSPPGQGLLAPALHF. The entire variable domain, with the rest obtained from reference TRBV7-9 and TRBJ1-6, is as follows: DTGVSQNPRHKITKRGQNVTFRCDPISEHNRLYWYRQTLGQGPEFLTYFQNEAQLEKSRLLSDRFSAERPKGSFSTLEIQRTEQGDSAMYLCASSSPPGQGLLAPALHFGNGTRLTVT.

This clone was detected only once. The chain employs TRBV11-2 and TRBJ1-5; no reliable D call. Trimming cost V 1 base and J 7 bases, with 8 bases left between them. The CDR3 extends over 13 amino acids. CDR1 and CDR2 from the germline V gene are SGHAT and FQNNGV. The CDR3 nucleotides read TGTGCCAGCAGCTTAGGACACCGGCAGCCCCAGCATTTT. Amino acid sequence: CASSLGHRQPQHF.

CDR3 sequence reads: CSVEDPIVDYGYTF. CDR3 coding DNA: TGCAGCGTTGAAGACCCGATAGTGGACTATGGCTACACCTTC. V gene TRBV29-1 combines with J gene TRBJ1-2; D gene uncertain. V was pared by 0 bases and J by 3 bases, with 11 bases between. In germline, CDR1 is SQVTM, CDR2 ANQGSEA. This CDR3 has 14 residues.

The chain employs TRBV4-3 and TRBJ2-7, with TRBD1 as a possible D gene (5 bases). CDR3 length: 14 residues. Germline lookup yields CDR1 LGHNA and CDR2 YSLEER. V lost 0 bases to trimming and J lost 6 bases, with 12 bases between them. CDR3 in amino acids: CASSQDEGRGEQYF. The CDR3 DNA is TGCGCCAGCAGCCAAGACGAAGGTAGGGGCGAGCAGTACTTC.

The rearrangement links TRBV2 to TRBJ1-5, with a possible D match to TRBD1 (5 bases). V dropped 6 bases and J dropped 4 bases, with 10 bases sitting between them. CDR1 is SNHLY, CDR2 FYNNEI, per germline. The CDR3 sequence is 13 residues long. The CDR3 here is CASRVGGNQPQHF. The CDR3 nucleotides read TGTGCCAGCAGGGTCGGGGGAAATCAGCCCCAGCATTTT.

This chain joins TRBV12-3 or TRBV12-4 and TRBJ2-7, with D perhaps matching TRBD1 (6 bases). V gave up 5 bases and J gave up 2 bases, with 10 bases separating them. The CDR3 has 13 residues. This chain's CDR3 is CASSVTGTYEQYF. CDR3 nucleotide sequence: TGTGCCAGCAGTGTGACAGGTACCTACGAGCAGTACTTC.

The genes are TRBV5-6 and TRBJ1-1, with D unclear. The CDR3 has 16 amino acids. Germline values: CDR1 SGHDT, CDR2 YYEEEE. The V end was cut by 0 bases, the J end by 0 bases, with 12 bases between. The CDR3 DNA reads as TGTGCCAGCAGCTTGGGGTTTACCCAGTTGAACACTGAAGCTTTCTTT. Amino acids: CASSLGFTQLNTEAFF.

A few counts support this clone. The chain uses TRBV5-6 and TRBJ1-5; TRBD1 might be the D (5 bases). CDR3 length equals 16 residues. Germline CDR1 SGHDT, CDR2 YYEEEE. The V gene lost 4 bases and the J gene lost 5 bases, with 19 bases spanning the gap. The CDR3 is CASSTRKGYPYQPQHF. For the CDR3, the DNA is TGTGCCAGCAGCACGCGTAAGGGGTACCCCTATCAGCCCCAGCATTTT.

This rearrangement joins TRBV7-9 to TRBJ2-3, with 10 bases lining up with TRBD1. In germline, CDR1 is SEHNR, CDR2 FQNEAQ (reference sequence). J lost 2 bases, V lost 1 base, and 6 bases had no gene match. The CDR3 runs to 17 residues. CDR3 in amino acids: CASSLGGTGAYTDTQYF. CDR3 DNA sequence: TGTGCCAGCAGCTTAGGAGGGACAGGGGCCTACACAGATACGCAGTATTTT.

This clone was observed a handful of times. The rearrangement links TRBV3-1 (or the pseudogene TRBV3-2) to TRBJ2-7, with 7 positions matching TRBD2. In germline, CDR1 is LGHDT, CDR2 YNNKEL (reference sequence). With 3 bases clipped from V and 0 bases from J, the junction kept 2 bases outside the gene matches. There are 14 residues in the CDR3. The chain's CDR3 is CASSQASGSYEQYF. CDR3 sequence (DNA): TGTGCCAGCAGCCAGGCTAGCGGCTCCTACGAGCAGTACTTC.

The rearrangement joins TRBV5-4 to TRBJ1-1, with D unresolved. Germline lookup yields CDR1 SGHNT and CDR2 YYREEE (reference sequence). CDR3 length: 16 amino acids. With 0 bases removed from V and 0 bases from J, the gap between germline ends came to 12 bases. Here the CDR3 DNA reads TGTGCCAGCAGCTTGGTGGGCAGATCCATGAACACTGAAGCTTTCTTT. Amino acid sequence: CASSLVGRSMNTEAFF.

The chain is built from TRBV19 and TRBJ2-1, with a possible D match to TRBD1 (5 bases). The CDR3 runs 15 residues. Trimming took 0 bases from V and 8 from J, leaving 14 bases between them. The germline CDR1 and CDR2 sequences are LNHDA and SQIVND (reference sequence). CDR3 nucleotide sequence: TGTGCCAGTAGTATAGATGCAGTAGGGGCTGATGAGCAGTTCTTC. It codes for CASSIDAVGADEQFF.

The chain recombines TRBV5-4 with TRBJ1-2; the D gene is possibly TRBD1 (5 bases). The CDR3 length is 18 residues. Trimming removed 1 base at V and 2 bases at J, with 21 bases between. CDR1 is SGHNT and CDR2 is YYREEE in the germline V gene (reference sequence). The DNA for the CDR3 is TGTGCCAGCAGCTTGAGGAGACGCCAGGGCCGTAAAAACTATGGCTACACCTTC. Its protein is CASSLRRRQGRKNYGYTF.